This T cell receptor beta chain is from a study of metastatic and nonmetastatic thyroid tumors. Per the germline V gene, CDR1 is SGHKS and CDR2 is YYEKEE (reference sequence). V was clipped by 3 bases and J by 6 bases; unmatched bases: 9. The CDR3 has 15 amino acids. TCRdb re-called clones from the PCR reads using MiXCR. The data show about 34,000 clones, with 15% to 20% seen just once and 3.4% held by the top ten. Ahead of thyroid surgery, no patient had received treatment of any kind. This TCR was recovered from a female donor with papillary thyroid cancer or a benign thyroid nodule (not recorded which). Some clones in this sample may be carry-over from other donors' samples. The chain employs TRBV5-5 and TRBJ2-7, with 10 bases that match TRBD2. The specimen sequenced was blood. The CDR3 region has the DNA TGTGCCAGCAGCTCAACTAGCGGGATAATTGGCGAGCAGTACTTC. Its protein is CASSSTSGIIGEQYF.